Listed here is a single T cell receptor beta chain. 13 Jbeta primers and 60 Vbeta primers were used for the PCR. Profiling relied on immunoSEQ multiplex PCR, and the TCRdb table lists in-frame clones only, not all of them. This repertoire shows about 250,000 clones, around 80% found once; its top ten account for 0.4% to 0.6%. The sample is drawn from a study of cytomegalovirus exposure and HLA in healthy donors. Trimming cost V 3 bases and J 2 bases; bases outside gene matches: 7. Germline CDR1 and CDR2: SNHLY and FYNNEI. The CDR3 totals 16 residues. This receptor was obtained from a boy aged 5-17 years in good health and CMV-seronegative. V usage is TRBV2 and J usage is TRBJ2-1, with 7 bases aligning to TRBD2. The specimen was PBMCs. In DNA form, the CDR3 reads TGTGCCAGCAGTGATTCTTCCAGCGGGACCTACAATGAGCAGTTCTTC. This encodes CASSDSSSGTYNEQFF.